One and the same sample provided the 18 T cell receptor beta chains below, sequenced in a study of human T cells and chemical hapten exposure (dated by TCRdb to the early 2020s). The time point label corresponds to: healthy volunteer bleed at 6 weeks. Total RNA was extracted from unfractionated whole blood that had been collected in Tempus Blood RNA tubes. Preparation of the library involved RACE. The sequencer was a NextSeq 500. TCRdb reprocessing: public reads trimmed at Q25 with fastp, clones called with MiXCR, in-frame beta chains kept. Every distinct CDR3 protein forms one entry, paired with its most common genes and DNA. The sample table shows 44,000 or so distinct CDR3 sequences, and approximately 4% are seen once. Together, the top ten hold about 5.6% of the sample. The specimen sequenced was whole blood. These receptors were collected from a human donor in good health. Some clones in this sample may be carry-over from other donors' samples.

This clonotype has a count of ten or more. This chain uses TRBV5-1 with TRBJ2-5, with 9 nucleotides matching TRBD2. The CDR3 runs 16 residues. Germline CDR1 SGHRS, CDR2 YFSETQ. The ends lost 0 bases at V and 9 bases at J; junction bases unmatched: 12. The CDR3 loop reads CASSLVGSGRIGAQYF. CDR3 in DNA: TGCGCCAGCAGCTTGGTCGGAAGCGGGAGGATCGGGGCCCAGTACTTC.

This clonotype came up many times. The CDR3 spells CASSLDLPGVETQYF. Written as DNA, the CDR3 is TGCGCCAGCAGCTTGGACCTCCCGGGGGTGGAGACCCAGTACTTC. This sequence joins TRBV5-1 and TRBJ2-5; D might be TRBD2 (6 bases). With 0 bases removed from V and 5 bases from J, the gap between germline ends came to 14 bases. The CDR3 spans 15 residues. Per germline, CDR1 SGHRS and CDR2 YFSETQ.

This clonotype was recorded at least ten times. This sequence joins TRBV7-9 and TRBJ2-3; the D gene could be TRBD1 or TRBD2 (5 bases each). The CDR3 is made up of 14 amino acids. Per the germline V gene, CDR1 is SEHNR and CDR2 is FQNEAQ (reference sequence). Between the trimmed V and J ends, which lost 3 bases and 2 bases, there was a span of 9 bases. The CDR3 nucleotides are TGTGCCAGCAGCTTCACCGGGACCACAGATACGCAGTATTTT. This translates into CASSFTGTTDTQYF.

The sample holds many counts of this clonotype. The chain has TRBV20-1 and TRBJ2-1, with D perhaps given as TRBD1 or TRBD2 (5 bases each). This CDR3 comprises 13 residues. Germline-derived CDR1 and CDR2 are DFQATT and SNEGSKA (reference sequence). Trimming removed 2 bases from V and 7 bases from J, with 12 bases in between. CDR3 bases: TGCAGTGCTAGACTGGGGGTCGGGAATGAGCAGTTCTTC. Its translation: CSARLGVGNEQFF.

Ten or more counts support this clonotype. The J gene is TRBJ1-3, the V gene TRBV12-3 or TRBV12-4, with D unresolved. CDR3 length: 12 amino acids. V was cut by 3 bases and J by 7 bases, with 7 bases left in between. CDR3 bases: TGTGCCAGCAGTTTTCGGTGGAACACCATATATTTT. Translating it yields CASSFRWNTIYF.

This clonotype has a count of ten or more. The chain is built from TRBV20-1 and TRBJ2-1; D not certain. CDR1 is DFQATT, CDR2 SNEGSKA, per germline (reference sequence). The CDR3 runs to 14 residues. Trimming cost V 0 bases and J 8 bases, with 14 bases left between them. CDR3 nucleotide sequence: TGCAGTGCTAGAGATGGCGTGTCAGTGGATGAGCAGTTCTTC. Protein: CSARDGVSVDEQFF.

This clonotype was detected many times. The chain uses TRBV27 and TRBJ2-7; 7 bases line up with TRBD2. CDR3 length: 15 amino acids. V dropped 4 bases and J dropped 4; count of bases not matched to a gene: 10. Germline values: CDR1 MNHEY, CDR2 SMNVEV (reference sequence). This chain's CDR3 is CASSYSRGGRYEQYF. CDR3 DNA sequence: TGTGCCAGCAGTTATAGTCGTGGCGGGAGATACGAGCAGTACTTC.

This clonotype was picked up many times. The V gene is TRBV4-1, the J gene TRBJ2-3; 14 bases fit TRBD2. Germline trimming cut 1 base from V and 3 bases from J; bases unmatched to any gene: 15. Germline V gene lookup returns CDR1 MGHRA and CDR2 YSYEKL. CDR3 size: 21 residues. In DNA form, the CDR3 reads TGCGCCAGCAGCCAAGCCCTCATTCGGACTAGCGGGAGGAGGTCGACAGATACGCAGTATTTT. Translating gives CASSQALIRTSGRRSTDTQYF.

A few counts support this clonotype. This CDR3 reads CASSLGTGPGKLFF. CDR3 sequence (DNA): TGTGCCAGCAGTTTAGGGACAGGACCAGGAAAACTGTTTTTT. The chain employs TRBV12-3 or TRBV12-4 and TRBJ1-4; 7 bases match TRBD1. With V trimmed by 1 base and J by 10 bases, 6 bases remained unmatched. CDR3 size: 14 residues.

This clonotype was detected many times. Written as DNA, the CDR3 is TGTGCCTGGAGGGAGGTCTGGGGGATGAACACTGAAGCTTTCTTT. Translated: CAWREVWGMNTEAFF. The chain recombines TRBV30 with TRBJ1-1; the D gene is possibly TRBD1 (5 bases). Germline CDR1 is GTSNPN and CDR2 is SVGIG (reference sequence). This CDR3 comprises 15 residues. Trimming cost V 3 bases and J 0 bases, with 14 bases left between them.

In its sample, this clonotype was seen a few times. The V and J genes are TRBV27 and TRBJ1-6; a weak D match, TRBD1 (6 bases). Germline CDR1 reads MNHEY; CDR2 reads SMNVEV (reference sequence). The V gene lost 4 bases and the J gene lost 1 base, with 11 bases spanning the gap. The CDR3 covers 16 residues. The DNA of the CDR3 is TGTGCCAGCAGTTCGGTCAGGGGTTCCTATAATTCACCCCTCCACTTT. This gives the protein CASSSVRGSYNSPLHF.

This clonotype was counted ten times or more. The chain joins TRBV12-3 or TRBV12-4 to TRBJ2-7; tentative D call: TRBD1 (8 bases). This CDR3 comprises 14 residues. Trimming left V 5 bases short and J 6 bases short, with 17 bases between. CDR3 residues: CASSRTGRVTEQYF. Written as DNA, the CDR3 is TGTGCCAGCAGTCGGACAGGGAGGGTCACCGAGCAGTACTTC.

This clonotype was counted only a few times. The chain uses TRBV28 and TRBJ2-2; TRBD1 or TRBD2 may be the D gene (5 bases each). CDR1 and CDR2 from the germline V gene are MDHEN and SYDVKM. The CDR3 length is 14 residues. The germline V and J ends were trimmed by 7 bases and 6 bases, with 15 bases remaining between them. This CDR3 reads CASTSLLGAGELFF. Written as DNA, the CDR3 is TGTGCCAGCACGTCTTTGTTGGGGGCCGGGGAGCTGTTTTTT.

In this sample, this clonotype turned up many times. This chain joins TRBV30 and TRBJ2-6; TRBD2 is a possible D gene (5 bases). Germline V gene data show CDR1 as GTSNPN and CDR2 as SVGIG (reference sequence). V was clipped by 5 bases and J by 0 bases, with 14 bases between them. The CDR3 spans 16 residues. This CDR3 reads CAWGGLGSSGANVLTF. The CDR3 DNA reads as TGTGCCTGGGGCGGCCTAGGGAGCTCTGGGGCCAACGTCCTGACTTTC.

This clonotype has more than one count but fewer than ten. The V gene is TRBV6-6, the J gene TRBJ2-5, with TRBD2 as a possible D gene (5 bases). Deletions cut 5 bases from V and 4 bases from J, with 8 bases between. The CDR3 runs to 12 residues. Germline loops: CDR1 MNHNY, CDR2 SVGAGI (reference sequence). The CDR3 reads CASSIGIETQYF. CDR3 nucleotides: TGTGCCAGCAGTATCGGGATAGAGACCCAGTACTTC.

This clonotype was seen repeatedly, ten times or more. This chain uses TRBV5-1 with TRBJ2-7; 7 bases are a match to TRBD1. This CDR3 is 15 amino acids long. With V trimmed by 4 bases and J by 4 bases, 11 bases remained unmatched. Germline CDR1 reads SGHRS; CDR2 reads YFSETQ. CDR3: CASSRTTGVPYEQYF. The CDR3 DNA reads as TGCGCCAGCAGCCGCACCACAGGGGTCCCTTACGAGCAGTACTTC.

At least ten counts were recorded for this clonotype. The CDR3 is CASRRNTEAFF. In DNA form, the CDR3 reads TGTGCCAGCAGAAGGAACACTGAAGCTTTCTTT. This chain uses TRBV28 with TRBJ1-1; D is unclear. Germline V lookup: CDR1 MDHEN, CDR2 SYDVKM. This CDR3 contains 11 residues. Trimming removed 6 bases at V and 1 base at J, with 3 bases between. Full variable domain (remainder filled in from reference TRBV28 and TRBJ1-1): DVKVTQSSRYLVKRTGEKVFLECVQDMDHENMFWYRQDPGLGLRLIYFSYDVKMKEKGDIPEGYSVSREKKERFSLILESASTNQTSMYLCASRRNTEAFFGQGTRLTVV.

This clonotype was detected many times. The chain combines TRBV6-4 with TRBJ2-3, with a weak D call TRBD2 (5 bases). CDR1 is MRHNA and CDR2 is SNTAGT in the germline V gene. This CDR3 comprises 15 residues. V was cut by 3 bases and J by 4 bases, with 14 bases left in between. CDR3 nucleotide sequence: TGTGCCAGCAGTGATTGGGAGTCAGGCTCAGATACGCAGTATTTT. Protein sequence: CASSDWESGSDTQYF.